The source of this TCR beta chain is a study of response to subunit inactivated influenza vaccine. This CDR3 contains 19 residues. Germline assignment: CDR1 SGHAT and CDR2 FQNNGV. V trimming: 3 bases; J trimming: 1 base; junction bases outside the gene matches: 12. This clonotype has a handful of counts. From the RT-PCR reads, TCRdb called clonotypes with MiXCR, one entry per CDR3 protein. The sample includes about 170,000 distinct CDR3 sequences, approximately 12% seen only once; the top ten take over 25%. The same specimen was also included in a second study, on T cells expressing NK-cell markers. As reported in that work: UMI-tagged 5'RACE template switching yielded the TCR beta cDNA. Obtained from sorted CD3+CD56+NKG2C+, CD3+CD56+NKG2C- and CD3+CD56-NKG2C+ T cells were the TCR beta repertoires. Of the CD8+ T cells in six or seven donors, roughly 1.0-7.5% belonged to dominant NKG2C+ clonotypes. These clonotypes also led the CD3+CD56-NKG2C+ fraction in a handful of donors.

This receptor was identified in a man in his fifties or sixties who received an inactivated influenza vaccine. The chain carries TRBV11-2 and TRBJ2-1, with 10 bases lining up with TRBD2. Sequencing was performed on CD8+ T cells sorted from PBMCs, taken about 11 days after vaccination. The CDR3 reads CASSFSSGSAVRSYNEQFF. The DNA of the CDR3 is TGTGCCAGCAGCTTTTCTAGCGGGAGTGCAGTAAGATCCTACAATGAGCAGTTCTTC.